This passage covers 9 T cell receptor beta chains from one sample sequenced in a study of monozygotic twins with cystic fibrosis (TCRdb year 2021). To prepare the library, the immunoSEQ multiplex PCR assay was applied. TCRdb carries this immuneACCESS record with in-frame sequences only. Its versions omit some clonotypes, under half of them owing to an unresolved V gene in the studies checked, with the rest unexplained. The sample table lists under 30,000 clones, 75% to 95% of them with a count of one. In total, the top ten clones hold around 0.56% of the sample. Sequenced input: blood. Receptor source: a girl aged 2-10 years with cystic fibrosis.

The rearrangement links TRBV6-5 to TRBJ2-2; tentative D call: TRBD2 (6 bases). The ends were cut back, 6 bases at V and 5 bases at J, with 16 bases in the middle. This CDR3 has 15 amino acids. Germline lookup yields CDR1 MNHEY and CDR2 SVGAGI. CDR3 in DNA: TGTGCCAGCAGACCGGGACTCACGGCAACCGGGGAGCTGTTTTTT. It translates to CASRPGLTATGELFF.

The rearrangement joins TRBV5-4 to TRBJ2-2, with TRBD2 matching 11 bases. The CDR3 totals 14 residues. Per the germline V gene, CDR1 is SGHNT and CDR2 is YYREEE (reference sequence). J lost 6 bases, V lost 4 bases, and 2 bases had no gene match. As DNA, the CDR3 is TGTGCCAGCAGCCTAGCGGGAGGTCCCGGGGAGCTGTTTTTT. Its translation is CASSLAGGPGELFF.

The chain uses TRBV6-5 and TRBJ2-1; 7 bases map to TRBD1. The CDR3 has 12 amino acids. The V segment lost 5 bases and the J segment 8 bases; nucleotides outside the gene matches: 3. CDR1 MNHEY and CDR2 SVGAGI come from the germline V gene. The CDR3 DNA reads as TGTGCCAGCAGTCTCACAGGGGATGAGCAGTTCTTC. Its translation: CASSLTGDEQFF.

The V gene is TRBV15, the J gene TRBJ1-2; 7 nucleotides align to TRBD1. V lost 0 bases and J lost 4; bases outside the gene matches: 8. The CDR3 is 16 residues long. Germline values: CDR1 LNHNV, CDR2 YYDKDF (reference sequence). The CDR3 loop is CATSRDRGDRVYGYTF. The CDR3 bases are TGTGCCACCAGCAGAGATAGAGGAGACAGGGTCTATGGCTACACCTTC.

The chain combines TRBV19 with TRBJ2-2; D is unresolved. Germline V lookup: CDR1 LNHDA, CDR2 SQIVND (reference sequence). The germline V and J ends were trimmed by 7 bases and 4 bases, with 16 bases remaining between them. The CDR3 totals 15 residues. CDR3 DNA: TGTGCCAGTAACCCGGCCCCGCCGGCCACCGGGGAGCTGTTTTTT. This sequence encodes CASNPAPPATGELFF.

The chain is built from TRBV4-1 and TRBJ2-6, with D hard to call. V dropped 6 bases and J dropped 2 bases, with 2 bases sitting between them. This CDR3 has 12 residues. The germline V gene has CDR1 MGHRA and CDR2 YSYEKL. This chain's CDR3 is CASSAGANVLTF. DNA for the CDR3: TGCGCCAGCAGTGCTGGGGCCAACGTCCTGACTTTC.

The chain uses TRBV6-4 and TRBJ1-2, with D perhaps TRBD1 (6 bases). V lost 2 bases, J lost 8 bases, and 15 bases lay in between. CDR1 and CDR2 (germline): MRHNA, SNTAGT. CDR3 size: 14 residues. CDR3 sequence (DNA): TGTGCCAGCAGTGACGGCGGGGGGCTGGCGGGCTACACCTTC. It is translated as CASSDGGGLAGYTF.

The rearrangement uses TRBV7-2 and TRBJ1-5; D remains unclear. V was clipped by 5 bases and J by 8 bases, with 13 bases between them. This CDR3 contains 13 residues. The V gene's germline CDR1 is SGHTA and CDR2 FQGNSA. The CDR3 coding sequence is TGTGCCAGCAGCGTTGAAAAGGCAGAGCCCCAGCATTTT. This gives the protein CASSVEKAEPQHF.

The chain employs TRBV14 and TRBJ1-1; 7 bases align to TRBD1. Trimming at V came to 4 bases and at J to 1 base, leaving 3 bases not matched to a gene. This CDR3 is 14 amino acids long. CDR1 and CDR2 (germline): SGHDN, FVKESK. CDR3 DNA sequence: TGTGCCAGCAGCCGACAGGGCTCGAACACTGAAGCTTTCTTT. Amino acid sequence: CASSRQGSNTEAFF. Based on the CDR3 plus reference TRBV14 and TRBJ1-1, the full variable domain is EAGVTQFPSHSVIEKGQTVTLRCDPISGHDNLYWYRRVMGKEIKFLLHFVKESKQDESGMPNNRFLAERTGGTYSTLKVQPAELEDSGVYFCASSRQGSNTEAFFGQGTRLTVV.